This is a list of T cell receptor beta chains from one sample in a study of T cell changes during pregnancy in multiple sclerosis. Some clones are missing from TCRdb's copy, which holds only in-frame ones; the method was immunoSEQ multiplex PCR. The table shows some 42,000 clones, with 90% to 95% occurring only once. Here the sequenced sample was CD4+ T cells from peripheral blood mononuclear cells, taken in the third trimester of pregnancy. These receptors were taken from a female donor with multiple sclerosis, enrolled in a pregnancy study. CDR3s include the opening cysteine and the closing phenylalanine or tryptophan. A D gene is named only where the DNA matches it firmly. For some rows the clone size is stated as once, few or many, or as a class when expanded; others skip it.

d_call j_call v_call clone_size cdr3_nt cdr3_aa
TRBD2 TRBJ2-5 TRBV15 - TGTGCCACCAGCGCGGGACTAGGGTTGGAGACCCAGTACTTC CATSAGLGLETQYF
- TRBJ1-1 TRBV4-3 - TGCGCCAGCAGCCAAGTGGGGGGGGGCGACACTGAAGCTTTCTTT CASSQVGGGDTEAFF
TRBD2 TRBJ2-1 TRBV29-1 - TGCAGCGTCGGCGGGGGGGCCTACAATGAGCAGTTCTTC CSVGGGAYNEQFF
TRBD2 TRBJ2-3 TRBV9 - TGTGCCAGCAGCGGGGCTAGCGGGGGGGCCTTAAATACGCAGTATTTT CASSGASGGALNTQYF
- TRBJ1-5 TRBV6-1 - TGTGCCAGCGCAGGACAGCTCTACAATCAGCCCCAGCATTTT CASAGQLYNQPQHF
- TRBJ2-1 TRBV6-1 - TGTGCCAGCAGTGTGGAGGGAGGTGGGAATGAGCAGTTCTTC CASSVEGGGNEQFF
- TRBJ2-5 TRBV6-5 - TGTGCCAGCAGCCTCGGGGAGACCCAGTACTTC CASSLGETQYF
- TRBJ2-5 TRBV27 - TGTGCCAGCAGTTTACAGAGCGGAGGGACCCAGTACTTC CASSLQSGGTQYF
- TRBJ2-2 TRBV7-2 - TGTGCCAGCAGCTTAGTACTAGAGGCCGGGGAGCTGTTTTTT CASSLVLEAGELFF
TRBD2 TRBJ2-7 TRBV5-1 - TGCGCCAGCAGCCCGGGGACTAGCGGAGGATCCGAGCAGTACTTC CASSPGTSGGSEQYF
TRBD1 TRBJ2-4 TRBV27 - TGTGCCAGCAGTCCACGACAGGGAGTCGCCAAAAACATTCAGTACTTC CASSPRQGVAKNIQYF
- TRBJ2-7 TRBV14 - TGTGCCAGCAGCCAAGTAGCACAGGGCGGGCAGTACTTC CASSQVAQGGQYF
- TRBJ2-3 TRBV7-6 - TGTGCCAGCAGCTTAGTGTCCCTAGATGCAGCAGATACGCAGTATTTT CASSLVSLDAADTQYF
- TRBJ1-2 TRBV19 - TGTGCCAGTAGTATAGGGGGAGGCTATGGCTACACCTTC CASSIGGGYGYTF
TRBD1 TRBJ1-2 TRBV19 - TGTGCCAGTAGTATTAGCCGGGACAGGGGCTATGGCTACACCTTC CASSISRDRGYGYTF
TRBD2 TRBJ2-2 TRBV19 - TGTGCCAGTACCTTAGCGGGAGCACCCACCGGGGAGCTGTTTTTT CASTLAGAPTGELFF
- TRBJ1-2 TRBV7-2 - TGTGCCAGCAGCGCGGGACTCTCGGTAATGCGGGGCTACACCTTC CASSAGLSVMRGYTF
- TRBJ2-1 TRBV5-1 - TGCGCCAGCAGCTTAAGGGGCGGTCCTGAATACAATGAGCAGTTCTTC CASSLRGGPEYNEQFF
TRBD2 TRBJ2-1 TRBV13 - TGTGCCAGCAGCACCTTGGGCGGGAGCCCTGACAATGAGCAGTTCTTC CASSTLGGSPDNEQFF
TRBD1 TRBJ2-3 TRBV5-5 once TGTGCCAGCAGCTTGAGGGCAGGGGGCCCAGATACGCAGTATTTT CASSLRAGGPDTQYF
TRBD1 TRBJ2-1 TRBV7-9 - TGTGCCAGCAGCTTGGGACAGGGGGCCGATGAGCAGTTCTTC CASSLGQGADEQFF
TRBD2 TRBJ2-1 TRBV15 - TGTGCCACCAGCACCCGGACTAGCGGGGATAATGAGCAGTTCTTC CATSTRTSGDNEQFF
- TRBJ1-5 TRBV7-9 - TGTGCCAGCAGCCAACCTTGGGGGGGTAGCAATCAGCCCCAGCATTTT CASSQPWGGSNQPQHF
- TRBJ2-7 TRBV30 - TGTGCCTGGAGTCAAGGGACTGTTACCGGTAGGCAGTACTTC CAWSQGTVTGRQYF
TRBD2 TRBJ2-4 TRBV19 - TGTGCCAGTATAGCGGGGGATAACAAAAACATTCAGTACTTC CASIAGDNKNIQYF
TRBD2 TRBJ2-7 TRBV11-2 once TGTGCCAGCAGCCCGACTAGCGGGAGCTCCTACGAGCAGTACTTC CASSPTSGSSYEQYF
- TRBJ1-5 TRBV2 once TGTGCCAGCAGTGACCAGGGCGGACAGCCCCAGCATTTT CASSDQGGQPQHF
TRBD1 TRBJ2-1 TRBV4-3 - TGCGCCAGCAGCCATTATGGACAGGGTGAAAGCTCCTACAATGAGCAGTTCTTC CASSHYGQGESSYNEQFF
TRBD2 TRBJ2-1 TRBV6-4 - TGTGCCAGCAGTGTCAGAGCGGGGGGGCGGAACAATGAGCAGTTCTTC CASSVRAGGRNNEQFF
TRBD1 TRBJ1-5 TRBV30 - TGTGCCTGGAGTGTACGGACAGGTAGCAATCAGCCCCAGCATTTT CAWSVRTGSNQPQHF
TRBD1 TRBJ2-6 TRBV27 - TGTGCCAGCAGTCCCACGAGGGACAGGGGGCTAAACGTCCTGACTTTC CASSPTRDRGLNVLTF
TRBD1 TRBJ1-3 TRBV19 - TGTGCCAGTAGTTCCCGGACAGGGGGTGGAAACACCATATATTTT CASSSRTGGGNTIYF
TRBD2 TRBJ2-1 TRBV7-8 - TGTGCCAGCAGCTCCGAGACTAGCGGGAGAGGTTGGAATGAGCAGTTCTTC CASSSETSGRGWNEQFF
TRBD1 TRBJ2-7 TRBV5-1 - TGCGCCAGCAGCTTGGGGACAGGTCTAGCCTACGAGCAGTACTTC CASSLGTGLAYEQYF
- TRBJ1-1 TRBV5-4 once TGTGCCAGCAGCTCCCCAGGGAGGGACACTGAAGCTTTCTTT CASSSPGRDTEAFF
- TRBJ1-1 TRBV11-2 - TGTGCCAGCAGCCTTGGACTCGGAGCTTTCTTT CASSLGLGAFF
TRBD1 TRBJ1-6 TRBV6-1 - TGTGCCAGCAGTGGGGGGACAGGGAGCTATAATTCACCCCTCCACTTT CASSGGTGSYNSPLHF
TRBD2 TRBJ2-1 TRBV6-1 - TGTGCCAGCAGTGAAGGAGGCGGGACTAGGAAGTTCTTC CASSEGGGTRKFF
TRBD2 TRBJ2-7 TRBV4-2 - TGTGCCAGCAGCCAAGCGGAGCTAGCGGGACATACCGAGCAGTACTTC CASSQAELAGHTEQYF
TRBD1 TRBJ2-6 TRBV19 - TGTGCCAGTAGTCCCGGGACAGGGGTCGCCGGGGCCAACGTCCTGACTTTC CASSPGTGVAGANVLTF
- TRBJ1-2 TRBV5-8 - TGTGCCAGCAGCTTGGACTCGGGGGGACGGGGCTACACCTTC CASSLDSGGRGYTF
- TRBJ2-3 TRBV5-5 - TGTGCCAGCAGCTTGAGGGGGGGCCACTCCACCACAGATACGCAGTATTTT CASSLRGGHSTTDTQYF
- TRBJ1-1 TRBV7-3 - TGTGCCAGCAGCTTAACAGGGGTCACTGAAGCTTTCTTT CASSLTGVTEAFF
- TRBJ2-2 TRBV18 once TGTGCCAGCTCACCGCGACAGGTTGACACCGGGGAGCTGTTTTTT CASSPRQVDTGELFF
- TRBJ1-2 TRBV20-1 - TGCAGTGCTTGGAAACAGGGATACTACACCTTC CSAWKQGYYTF
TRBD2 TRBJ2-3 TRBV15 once TGTGCCACCAGCATAAGCGGGAGGGCAGATACGCAGTATTTT CATSISGRADTQYF
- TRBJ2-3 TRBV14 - TGTGCCAGCAGCCTATCCTCAGATACGCAGTATTTT CASSLSSDTQYF
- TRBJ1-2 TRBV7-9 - TGTGCCAGCAGCTTAGGAGTTAATGGCTACACCTTC CASSLGVNGYTF
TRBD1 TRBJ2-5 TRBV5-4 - TGTGCCAGCAGCTTGGGGGACAGGGCGATGGAGACCCAGTACTTC CASSLGDRAMETQYF
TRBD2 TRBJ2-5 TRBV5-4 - TGTGCCAGCAGCTTGGTGACTAGCGGGCGAGAGACCCAGTACTTC CASSLVTSGRETQYF
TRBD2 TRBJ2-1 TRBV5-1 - TGCGCCAGCAGCTTTAGCGGGAGGGACGGAAATGAGCAGTTCTTC CASSFSGRDGNEQFF